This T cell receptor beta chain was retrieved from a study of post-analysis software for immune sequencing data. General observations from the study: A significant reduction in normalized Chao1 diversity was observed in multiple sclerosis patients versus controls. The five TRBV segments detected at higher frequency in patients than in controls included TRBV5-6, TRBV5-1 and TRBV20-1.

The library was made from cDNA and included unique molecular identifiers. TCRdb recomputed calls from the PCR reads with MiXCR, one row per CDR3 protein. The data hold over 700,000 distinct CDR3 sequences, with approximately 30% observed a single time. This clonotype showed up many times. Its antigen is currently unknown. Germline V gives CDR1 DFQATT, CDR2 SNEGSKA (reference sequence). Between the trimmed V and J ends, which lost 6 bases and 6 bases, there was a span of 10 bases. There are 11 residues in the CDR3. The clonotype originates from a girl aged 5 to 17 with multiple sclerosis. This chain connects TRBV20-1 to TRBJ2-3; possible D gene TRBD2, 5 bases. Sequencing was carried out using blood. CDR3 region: CSARTVDTQYF. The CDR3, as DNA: TGCAGTGCCAGGACTGTGGATACGCAGTATTTT.